Below are 26 T cell receptor beta chains sequenced from a single sample in a study of blood T cell repertoires in COVID-19. Measured with immunoSEQ multiplex PCR; TCRdb has only the in-frame clones, and not every one. The repertoire holds more than 80,000 clones, with over 80% as singletons. Sequenced: peripheral blood. The receptors derive from a woman between 65 and 79 years old with acute or convalescent COVID-19.

This rearrangement joins TRBV27 to TRBJ2-3; 9 nucleotides align to TRBD2. The CDR3 spans 17 residues. The trim removed 5 bases at V and 7 bases at J, leaving 16 bases unmatched. Germline CDR1 and CDR2: MNHEY and SMNVEV (reference sequence). The CDR3 DNA reads as TGTGCCAGCAGTCCCAAAATAGCGGGGGCCCCTAGTAATACGCAGTATTTT. Protein product: CASSPKIAGAPSNTQYF.

The chain carries TRBV15 and TRBJ2-7; unclear D gene. Germline values: CDR1 LNHNV, CDR2 YYDKDF (reference sequence). Trimming left V 0 bases short and J 6 bases short, with 6 bases between. The CDR3 has 12 residues. CDR3 bases: TGTGCCACCAGCAGAGATTCGGGCGAGCAGTACTTC. Translating it yields CATSRDSGEQYF. Full variable domain (outside the CDR3, taken from reference TRBV15 and TRBJ2-7): DAMVIQNPRYQVTQFGKPVTLSCSQTLNHNVMYWYQQKSSQAPKLLFHYYDKDFNNEADTPDNFQSRRPNTSFCFLDIRSPGLGDTAMYLCATSRDSGEQYFGPGTRLTVT.

The chain couples TRBV2 to TRBJ1-2, with D unclear. The CDR3 sequence is 12 residues long. Germline CDR1 and CDR2: SNHLY and FYNNEI. The ends were cut back, 4 bases at V and 8 bases at J, with 11 bases in the middle. The chain's CDR3 is CASSATQLGYTF. In DNA form, the CDR3 reads TGTGCCAGCAGTGCGACACAACTGGGCTACACCTTC.

This chain connects TRBV6-1 to TRBJ1-4, with D possibly matching TRBD1 (5 bases). Germline CDR1 reads MNHNS; CDR2 reads SASEGT. CDR3 length: 17 residues. V lost 4 bases and J 0 bases, leaving 15 bases between the germline ends. The CDR3 loop reads CASSGPPGLSTNEKLFF. The CDR3 coding sequence is TGTGCCAGCAGTGGGCCCCCGGGACTTTCAACTAATGAAAAACTGTTTTTT.

The CDR3 region is CASSQDNSGNTIYF. CDR3 coding DNA: TGCGCCAGCAGCCAAGATAATTCCGGAAACACCATATATTTT. The rearrangement links TRBV4-1 to TRBJ1-3; D not resolved. CDR3 length equals 14 residues. V was trimmed by 0 bases and J by 4 bases, leaving 7 bases between them. Per the germline V gene, CDR1 is MGHRA and CDR2 is YSYEKL.

This chain links TRBV5-6 with TRBJ2-1; 8 nucleotides match TRBD1. Germline V gene lookup returns CDR1 SGHDT and CDR2 YYEEEE. V gave up 4 bases and J gave up 2 bases; unmatched junction bases: 2. This CDR3 is 14 amino acids long. CDR3 residues: CASSRGQAYNEQFF. CDR3 DNA sequence: TGTGCCAGCAGCAGGGGACAGGCCTACAATGAGCAGTTCTTC.

This chain joins TRBV6-5 and TRBJ1-6; the D gene is possibly TRBD1 (5 bases). This CDR3 contains 13 residues. V was pared by 6 bases and J by 8 bases, with 11 bases between. Germline V gene lookup returns CDR1 MNHEY and CDR2 SVGAGI. CDR3 amino acids: CASSADRDSPLHF. The CDR3, as DNA: TGTGCCAGCAGCGCCGACAGAGATTCACCCCTCCACTTT.

This rearrangement joins TRBV7-9 to TRBJ1-3; TRBD1 matches at 7 bases. J gave up 4 bases and V 5 bases, and 5 bases lay outside the gene matches. Germline V gene sequence: CDR1 SEHNR, CDR2 FQNEAQ (reference sequence). CDR3 length: 14 amino acids. DNA for the CDR3: TGTGCCAGCAGCCAAGGGACAGACGGAAACACCATATATTTT. Translation gives CASSQGTDGNTIYF.

The chain links TRBV21-1 to TRBJ1-5; the table's D call of TRBD1 was not tested on the DNA. TRBV21-1 represents a pseudogene. This CDR3 has 21 amino acids. Here the CDR3 DNA reads TGTGCCAGCAGCAACCCACAGGGGGGACAGTGGGTTCCGTATTCCAATCAGCCCCAGCATTTT. This codes for CASSNPQGGQWVPYSNQPQHF.

A remark on this clone: Relative to the germline gene, one junction end is altered; a read error may explain this. The chain joins TRBV15 to TRBJ1-2; the D gene is possibly TRBD1 (6 bases). The CDR3 contains 15 residues. The germline CDR1 and CDR2 sequences are LNHNV and YYDKDF (reference sequence). The CDR3 region is CATSGEQGRVSYYTF. In DNA, the CDR3 is TGTGCCACCAGCGGAGAACAGGGTAGGGTTTCGTACTACACCTTC.

The rearrangement joins TRBV30 to TRBJ1-5; 7 nucleotides align to TRBD1. Losses at the gene ends were 2 bases for V and 4 bases for J; bases not matched to a gene: 2. This CDR3 is 13 amino acids long. In germline, CDR1 is GTSNPN, CDR2 SVGIG (reference sequence). The CDR3 reads CAWSMDRNQPQHF. The CDR3 nucleotides are TGTGCCTGGAGTATGGACAGGAATCAGCCCCAGCATTTT. Full variable domain (missing parts from reference TRBV30 and TRBJ1-5): SQTIHQWPATLVQPVGSPLSLECTVEGTSNPNLYWYRQAAGRGLQLLFYSVGIGQISSEVPQNLSASRPQDRQFILSSKKLLLSDSGFYLCAWSMDRNQPQHFGDGTRLSIL.

The chain employs TRBV6-5 and TRBJ1-1, with unresolved D. The CDR3 loop spans 13 amino acids. Germline V lookup: CDR1 MNHEY, CDR2 SVGAGI. Here the CDR3 DNA reads TGTGTTACAGCCCCTTATGCGAGGGCAGAAGCTTTCTTT. Translating it yields CVTAPYARAEAFF.

As for this clone: The germline gene is not matched at one end of the junction; a read error may be the cause. The rearrangement joins TRBV13 to TRBJ1-2; 7 bases are shared with TRBD1. The CDR3 runs 12 residues. Germline CDR1 PRHDT, CDR2 FYEKMQ (reference sequence). In nucleotides, the CDR3 is TGTGCCAGCAGCTATAACAGGGGAAGTGTCTCCTTC. Encoded protein: CASSYNRGSVSF. The variable domain in full, completed from reference TRBV13 and TRBJ1-2, reads AAGVIQSPRHLIKEKRETATLKCYPIPRHDTVYWYQQGPGQDPQFLISFYEKMQSDKGSIPDRFSAQQFSDYHSELNMSSLELGDSALYFCASSYNRGSVSFGSGTRLTVV.

The chain combines TRBV11-3 with TRBJ1-2; a weak D match, TRBD1 (6 bases). Germline V gene sequence: CDR1 SGHNT, CDR2 YENEEA. The CDR3 has 16 amino acids. The V end lost 1 base, the J end lost 2 bases, and 14 bases lay between the germline ends. The CDR3 is CASSLAWTDGNYGYTF. As DNA, the CDR3 is TGTGCCAGCAGCTTAGCATGGACAGACGGGAACTATGGCTACACCTTC.

CDR3: CASSVLTGGPSPLHF. CDR3 DNA sequence: TGTGCCAGCAGTGTATTGACAGGGGGGCCTTCCCCCCTCCACTTT. The genes are TRBV25-1 and TRBJ1-6; 9 nucleotides line up with TRBD1. Germline CDR1 reads MGHDK; CDR2 reads SYGVNS. Germline trimming cut 4 bases from V and 13 bases from J; bases unmatched to any gene: 11. This CDR3 has 15 amino acids.

The J gene is TRBJ1-4, the V gene TRBV19; D gene uncertain. V lost 6 bases, J lost 0 bases, and 8 bases lay in between. This CDR3 is built from 14 residues. From germline, CDR1 is LNHDA and CDR2 SQIVND (reference sequence). CDR3 sequence (DNA): TGTGCCAGTAGCGACACTCCAACTAATGAAAAACTGTTTTTT. It is translated as CASSDTPTNEKLFF.

The chain couples TRBV7-9 to TRBJ1-6; D gene ambiguous. CDR1 SEHNR and CDR2 FQNEAQ come from the germline V gene (reference sequence). Trimming left V 3 bases short and J 12 bases short, with 6 bases between. This CDR3 region has 11 residues. This CDR3 is CASSLEGPLHF. In DNA form, the CDR3 reads TGTGCCAGCAGCTTGGAGGGACCCCTCCACTTT. The full variable domain, rest sourced from reference TRBV7-9 and TRBJ1-6, is DTGVSQNPRHKITKRGQNVTFRCDPISEHNRLYWYRQTLGQGPEFLTYFQNEAQLEKSRLLSDRFSAERPKGSFSTLEIQRTEQGDSAMYLCASSLEGPLHFGNGTRLTVT.

CDR3 region: CASSIRDIFWEQYF. CDR3 coding DNA: TGTGCCAGCAGTATCCGGGACATCTTTTGGGAGCAGTACTTC. The genes are TRBV27 and TRBJ2-7; D may be TRBD1 (6 bases). This CDR3 region has 14 residues. Trimming shortened V by 5 bases and J by 7 bases, and 18 bases separated the two germline ends. Germline lookup yields CDR1 MNHEY and CDR2 SMNVEV (reference sequence).

V usage is TRBV25-1 and J usage is TRBJ2-1; tentatively, D is TRBD2 (6 bases). This CDR3 has 16 amino acids. The V gene lost 1 base and the J gene lost 2 bases, with 12 bases spanning the gap. Germline CDR1 MGHDK, CDR2 SYGVNS. The CDR3 region has the DNA TGTGCCAGCAGTGAATGGCGGGGCATGGCCTACAATGAGCAGTTCTTC. This codes for CASSEWRGMAYNEQFF.

This clone was recorded a few times. The rearrangement joins TRBV30 to TRBJ1-2; 10 nucleotides line up with TRBD1. The CDR3 is made up of 11 amino acids. The germline gives CDR1 GTSNPN, CDR2 SVGIG (reference sequence). After removal of 5 bases from V and 6 bases from J, the junction contained 0 bases not matched to a gene. CDR3: CAWDRGHGYTF. In DNA, the CDR3 is TGTGCCTGGGACAGGGGGCATGGCTACACCTTC. Full variable domain (rest looked up from reference TRBV30 and TRBJ1-2): SQTIHQWPATLVQPVGSPLSLECTVEGTSNPNLYWYRQAAGRGLQLLFYSVGIGQISSEVPQNLSASRPQDRQFILSSKKLLLSDSGFYLCAWDRGHGYTFGSGTRLTVV.

This clone appeared a few times. V is TRBV6-5 and J is TRBJ2-5; D is ambiguous. V was cut by 5 bases and J by 5 bases, with 12 bases left in between. Germline CDR1 is MNHEY and CDR2 is SVGAGI. The CDR3 is 13 residues long. The CDR3 bases are TGTGCCAGCAGTCCTGAGGCCGGGGAGACCCAGTACTTC. It codes for CASSPEAGETQYF.

This sequence joins TRBV5-4 and TRBJ2-7; a weak D match, TRBD2 (6 bases). CDR3 length equals 16 residues. V dropped 0 bases and J dropped 0 bases, with 13 bases sitting between them. Germline V gene data show CDR1 as SGHNT and CDR2 as YYREEE (reference sequence). CDR3 DNA sequence: TGTGCCAGCAGCTTGGTCGGCCGGGGGAGCTCCTACGAGCAGTACTTC. Translating it yields CASSLVGRGSSYEQYF.

The chain recombines TRBV6-5 with TRBJ2-5; TRBD2 might be the D (7 bases). V lost 9 bases and J 6 bases, leaving 20 bases between the germline ends. The CDR3 has 14 amino acids. CDR1 is MNHEY, CDR2 SVGAGI, per germline. CDR3 coding DNA: TGTGCCAGTGATACCGGGGGGCTCGTGAAGACCCAGTACTTC. This codes for CASDTGGLVKTQYF.

The CDR3 bases are TGTGCCAGCAGCCAAGCGGGGGGGGCGAACACTGAAGCTTTCTTT. It translates to CASSQAGGANTEAFF. The chain carries TRBV4-2 and TRBJ1-1; D might be TRBD1 (6 bases). Trimming removed 1 base at V and 1 base at J, with 10 bases between. This CDR3 is 15 amino acids long. Germline assignment: CDR1 LGHNA and CDR2 YNFKEQ.

V is TRBV28 and J is TRBJ1-2, with TRBD1 as a possible D gene (5 bases). The length of the CDR3 is 12 residues. The V gene lost 2 bases and the J gene lost 8 bases, with 9 bases spanning the gap. CDR1 is MDHEN and CDR2 is SYDVKM in the germline V gene. The CDR3 nucleotides read TGTGCCAGCAGTTTAGATGGGGGGGGCTACACCTTC. As protein: CASSLDGGGYTF.

The rearrangement uses TRBV4-1 and TRBJ1-1; TRBD1 matches 9 bases. V shed 9 bases and J 4 bases; nucleotides not matched to a gene: 15. Germline-derived CDR1 and CDR2 are MGHRA and YSYEKL. CDR3 size: 16 residues. For the CDR3, the DNA is TGCGCCAGTTCGAGCGGGACAGGGAACACTGGCACTGAAGCTTTCTTT. This encodes CASSSGTGNTGTEAFF.